Presented here are 4 T cell receptor beta chains from one specimen sequenced in a study of CD8+ T cells in alopecia areata. Reverse transcription of extracted RNA yielded cDNA, which provided the sequencing template. Clones were sequenced by immunoSEQ multiplex PCR, and TCRdb holds only the in-frame ones, with some missing. The sample contains some 120,000 clones, over 50% of which appear only once. Here the sequenced sample was CD4+ T cells sorted from blood, taken at week 0. All receptors come from a human donor with alopecia areata.

The V gene is TRBV5-6, the J gene TRBJ1-1, with TRBD1 as a possible D gene (6 bases). Trimming took off 4 bases at V and 1 base at J, with 11 bases between the two ends. Germline V CDR1 and CDR2: SGHDT, YYEEEE. This CDR3 is 14 amino acids long. This CDR3 reads CASSAGARNTEAFF. The CDR3 region has the DNA TGTGCCAGCAGCGCAGGGGCCAGGAACACTGAAGCTTTCTTT.

The V and J genes are TRBV4-2 and TRBJ2-3, with 8 bases identical to TRBD2. V dropped 0 bases and J dropped 6; count of bases not matched to a gene: 5. CDR1 is LGHNA, CDR2 YNFKEQ, per germline. There are 15 residues in the CDR3. CDR3 amino acids: CASSQEAGGADTQYF. The CDR3, as DNA: TGTGCCAGCAGCCAAGAGGCGGGGGGAGCTGATACGCAGTATTTT.

This chain joins TRBV5-1 and TRBJ2-2; 7 positions match TRBD2. The CDR3 is made up of 16 amino acids. Germline V gene sequence: CDR1 SGHRS, CDR2 YFSETQ. Trimming took 0 bases from V and 3 from J; bases not matched to a gene: 5. The CDR3 is CASSLVQGGDTGELFF. In DNA, the CDR3 is TGCGCCAGCAGCTTGGTGCAGGGAGGGGACACCGGGGAGCTGTTTTTT.

The chain employs TRBV4-1 and TRBJ2-7; D perhaps matches TRBD1 (8 bases). CDR3 length equals 15 residues. Per germline, CDR1 MGHRA and CDR2 YSYEKL. V shed 0 bases and J shed 4 bases, with 13 bases lying between them. DNA for the CDR3: TGCGCCAGCAGCCAAGATCCACAGGGGGGGTACGAGCAGTACTTC. Its protein product is CASSQDPQGGYEQYF.